The 23 T cell receptor beta chains below were found in one sample sequenced in a study of T cell repertoires in cytomegalovirus infection. These receptors have no known antigen. Via MiXCR, TCRdb re-called the reads, giving one row per CDR3 protein. The repertoire holds around 300,000 distinct CDR3 sequences, with around 25% as singletons. Sample: cultured PBMCs, taken from culture after CMV antigen stimulation. These receptors originate from a human donor in good health (CMV status not recorded). Some clones in this sample may be carry-over from other donors' samples.

CDR3 in amino acids: CASSLSDYGYTF. CDR3 DNA: TGTGCCAGCAGTTTATCTGACTATGGCTACACCTTC. The chain has TRBV28 and TRBJ1-2; the D is unclear. The CDR3 consists of 12 residues. The V and J ends lost 1 base and 3 bases respectively, with 3 bases between them. Germline V CDR1 and CDR2: MDHEN, SYDVKM.

In its sample, this clonotype was seen many times. V and J are TRBV6-2 or TRBV6-3 and TRBJ2-2; no reliable D call. The germline gives CDR1 MNHEY, CDR2 SVGEGT. The CDR3 is made up of 12 amino acids. The V gene lost 7 bases and the J gene lost 5 bases, with 8 bases spanning the gap. The CDR3 loop is CASMARTGELFF. The CDR3 bases are TGTGCCAGCATGGCCCGTACCGGGGAGCTGTTTTTT.

This sequence joins TRBV6-1 and TRBJ2-7, with TRBD1 matching 10 bases. There are 16 residues in the CDR3. Germline-derived CDR1 and CDR2 are MNHNS and SASEGT. The trim removed 5 bases at V and 0 bases at J, leaving 7 bases unmatched. The CDR3 reads CASSFETGGFSYEQYF. CDR3 nucleotides: TGTGCCAGCAGTTTCGAGACAGGGGGCTTCTCCTACGAGCAGTACTTC.

The chain couples TRBV6-5 to TRBJ1-5, with D possibly matching TRBD1 (5 bases). CDR1 is MNHEY, CDR2 SVGAGI, per germline. This CDR3 is built from 21 residues. Trimming pared 6 bases from V and 1 base from J, leaving 31 bases between. The CDR3 nucleotides are TGTGCCAGCAGCCAAACCCTTAAAACAGGTCTCGTGGTGGTGAGCAATCAGCCCCAGCATTTT. It encodes CASSQTLKTGLVVVSNQPQHF.

CDR3 nucleotides: TGTGCCAGCAGTCCTGGATACAATCAGCCCCAGCATTTT. Its translation is CASSPGYNQPQHF. V and J are TRBV7-2 and TRBJ1-5; no clear D. Trimming removed 6 bases from V and 3 bases from J, with 9 bases in between. CDR1 is SGHTA and CDR2 is FQGNSA in the germline V gene. The CDR3 has 13 amino acids.

The V gene is TRBV20-1, the J gene TRBJ1-4; TRBD1 might be the D (5 bases). V gave up 3 bases and J gave up 6 bases, with 20 bases separating them. The CDR3 loop spans 16 amino acids. Germline CDR1 is DFQATT and CDR2 is SNEGSKA (reference sequence). CDR3 protein: CSARGPSHGWDEKLFF. The CDR3 region has the DNA TGCAGTGCTAGGGGACCTTCGCATGGGTGGGATGAAAAACTGTTTTTT.

The chain uses TRBV12-3 or TRBV12-4 and TRBJ2-1; 7 bases match TRBD2. This CDR3 has 13 amino acids. With V trimmed by 6 bases and J by 8 bases, 7 bases remained unmatched. CDR3 amino acids: CASSRGRGDEQFF. CDR3 bases: TGTGCCAGCAGCCGAGGACGGGGGGATGAGCAGTTCTTC.

This clonotype was counted only a few times. The chain carries TRBV19 and TRBJ2-3, with 7 bases lining up with TRBD2. The germline V gene encodes CDR1 LNHDA and CDR2 SQIVND (reference sequence). V lost 7 bases and J lost 3; bases outside the gene matches: 13. There are 16 residues in the CDR3. The CDR3 protein is CASTTRRAGATDTQYF. The CDR3 coding sequence is TGTGCCAGTACTACAAGGCGGGCGGGAGCGACAGATACGCAGTATTTT.

The J gene is TRBJ1-6, the V gene TRBV7-6; 7 bases are shared with TRBD1. Germline values: CDR1 SGHVS, CDR2 FNYEAQ. V gave up 7 bases and J gave up 10 bases; unmatched junction bases: 7. The CDR3 consists of 13 residues. The CDR3 loop reads CASNTGVGSPLHF. In DNA form, the CDR3 reads TGTGCCAGCAATACAGGGGTAGGGTCACCCCTCCACTTT. Using reference TRBV7-6 and TRBJ1-6 for the parts outside the CDR3, the full variable domain is GAGVSQSPRYKVTKRGQDVALRCDPISGHVSLYWYRQALGQGPEFLTYFNYEAQQDKSGLPNDRFSAERPEGSISTLTIQRTEQRDSAMYRCASNTGVGSPLHFGNGTRLTVT.

V gene TRBV7-9 combines with J gene TRBJ2-7; D not resolved. Between the trimmed V and J ends, which lost 1 base and 5 bases, there was a span of 12 bases. This CDR3 contains 14 residues. The germline gives CDR1 SEHNR, CDR2 FQNEAQ (reference sequence). In nucleotides, the CDR3 is TGTGCCAGCAGCTTAGGTTTCTCCTTAGACGAGCAGTACGTC. Translated, it gives CASSLGFSLDEQYV.

This chain links TRBV19 with TRBJ2-6; 7 bases match TRBD1. The CDR3 is made up of 17 amino acids. The germline V gene encodes CDR1 LNHDA and CDR2 SQIVND (reference sequence). Germline trimming cut 7 bases from V and 0 bases from J; bases unmatched to any gene: 9. CDR3 nucleotide sequence: TGTGCCAGTAATGAGGACAGGTACCACTCTGGGGCCAACGTCCTGACTTTC. Translating gives CASNEDRYHSGANVLTF.

This chain links TRBV4-2 with TRBJ2-1; 9 bases are a match to TRBD2. The germline V gene has CDR1 LGHNA and CDR2 YNFKEQ. The V gene end was trimmed by 4 bases and the J gene end by 3 bases; junction bases not matched to a gene: 4. The CDR3 runs 15 residues. The CDR3, as DNA: TGTGCCAGCAGCCCCCGACTAGCGGACTACAATGAGCAGTTCTTC. This gives the protein CASSPRLADYNEQFF.

The V and J genes are TRBV15 and TRBJ1-1; a possible D gene is TRBD1 (6 bases). The V and J ends lost 5 bases and 5 bases respectively, with 18 bases between them. Germline CDR1 reads LNHNV; CDR2 reads YYDKDF (reference sequence). This CDR3 has 15 amino acids. The chain's CDR3 is CATSDGGVGLTEAFF. CDR3 in DNA: TGTGCCACCAGCGACGGGGGCGTCGGTTTAACTGAAGCTTTCTTT. Variable domain in full (rest from reference TRBV15 and TRBJ1-1): DAMVIQNPRYQVTQFGKPVTLSCSQTLNHNVMYWYQQKSSQAPKLLFHYYDKDFNNEADTPDNFQSRRPNTSFCFLDIRSPGLGDTAMYLCATSDGGVGLTEAFFGQGTRLTVV.

This chain joins TRBV6-5 and TRBJ1-5, with D perhaps TRBD1 (5 bases). The length of the CDR3 is 14 residues. CDR1 and CDR2 from the germline V gene are MNHEY and SVGAGI. Deletions cut 3 bases from V and 5 bases from J, with 11 bases between. The DNA for the CDR3 is TGTGCCAGCAGTTATTCAGGGACCGATCAGCCCCAGCATTTT. Protein: CASSYSGTDQPQHF.

This clonotype was found many times. J is TRBJ2-1 and V is TRBV6-2 or TRBV6-3, with D hard to call. V was trimmed by 6 bases and J by 0 bases, leaving 15 bases between them. CDR1 is MNHEY and CDR2 is SVGEGT in the germline V gene. This CDR3 is 16 amino acids long. The CDR3 spells CASRTTGHGSYNEQFF. The CDR3 DNA is TGTGCCAGCAGAACTACGGGCCACGGCTCCTACAATGAGCAGTTCTTC.

This clonotype was recorded at least ten times. V and J are TRBV7-8 and TRBJ2-5; 7 nucleotides align to TRBD2. V lost 5 bases to trimming and J lost 1 base; unmatched junction nucleotides: 13. This CDR3 contains 17 residues. Germline V gene data show CDR1 as SGHVS and CDR2 as FQNEAQ. CDR3 nucleotides: TGTGCCAGCAGCCTACAACACCAGCGGGAAACCCAAGAGACCCAGTACTTC. It yields the protein CASSLQHQRETQETQYF.

This clonotype was counted only a few times. V and J are TRBV12-3 or TRBV12-4 and TRBJ2-5; the D is unclear. Trimming took 5 bases from V and 3 from J, leaving 1 base between them. The CDR3 totals 10 residues. In DNA form, the CDR3 reads TGTGCCAGCAGTAAAGAGACCCAGTACTTC. Amino acid sequence: CASSKETQYF.

This clonotype occurred a few times. The V gene is TRBV6-5, the J gene TRBJ1-6; 7 bases match TRBD1. The V segment lost 6 bases and the J segment 12 bases; nucleotides outside the gene matches: 11. Germline loops: CDR1 MNHEY, CDR2 SVGAGI. This CDR3 has 14 amino acids. The CDR3 loop is CASRTRQGLEPLHF. The CDR3 coding sequence is TGTGCCAGCAGAACCAGACAGGGACTGGAACCCCTCCACTTT.

Points on this clonotype: This sequence may be a read error, since a much larger clone differs from it by one base. The conserved phenylalanine or tryptophan normally closing the CDR3 is absent here, so this likely arose from a read error. The chain combines TRBV7-9 with TRBJ2-3, with D uncertain. The V end was cut by 3 bases, the J end by 5 bases, with 6 bases between. Looked up from germline, CDR1 is SEHNR and CDR2 is FQNEAQ (reference sequence). This CDR3 contains 12 residues. CDR3 in amino acids: CASSFRQDTQYL. CDR3 nucleotide sequence: TGTGCCAGCAGCTTCCGGCAAGATACGCAGTATCTT.

The chain is built from TRBV12-3 or TRBV12-4 and TRBJ2-5; D uncertain. Trimming took 7 bases from V and 5 from J, leaving 11 bases between them. The length of the CDR3 is 12 residues. As DNA, the CDR3 is TGTGCCAGCAACCACGACGGGGAGACCCAGTACTTC. Amino acid sequence: CASNHDGETQYF.

In its sample, this clonotype was seen a few times. The rearrangement uses TRBV27 and TRBJ2-5; 11 nucleotides align to TRBD2. With 2 bases clipped from V and 3 bases from J, the junction kept 14 bases outside the gene matches. The CDR3 totals 19 residues. Germline CDR1 is MNHEY and CDR2 is SMNVEV (reference sequence). CDR3 loop: CASSLRSSASGRWKETQYF. CDR3 coding DNA: TGTGCCAGCAGTTTAAGGTCTTCGGCTAGCGGGAGGTGGAAAGAGACCCAGTACTTC.

The chain joins TRBV6-2 or TRBV6-3 to TRBJ2-1, with a possible D match to TRBD2 (6 bases). V shed 2 bases and J shed 3 bases, with 8 bases lying between them. CDR3 size: 14 residues. CDR1 MNHEY and CDR2 SVGEGT come from the germline V gene. The CDR3 loop reads CASSYMDYYNEQFF. The CDR3 nucleotides read TGTGCCAGCAGTTACATGGACTACTACAATGAGCAGTTCTTC.

This clonotype occurred a few times. The genes are TRBV6-2 or TRBV6-3 and TRBJ2-7, with 13 bases that match TRBD2. This CDR3 is built from 14 residues. Looked up from germline, CDR1 is MNHEY and CDR2 is SVGEGT. V trimming: 6 bases; J trimming: 5 bases; junction bases outside the gene matches: 4. CDR3 amino acids: CASRRGLAGNEQYF. DNA of the CDR3: TGTGCCAGCAGACGGGGACTAGCGGGAAACGAGCAGTACTTC.